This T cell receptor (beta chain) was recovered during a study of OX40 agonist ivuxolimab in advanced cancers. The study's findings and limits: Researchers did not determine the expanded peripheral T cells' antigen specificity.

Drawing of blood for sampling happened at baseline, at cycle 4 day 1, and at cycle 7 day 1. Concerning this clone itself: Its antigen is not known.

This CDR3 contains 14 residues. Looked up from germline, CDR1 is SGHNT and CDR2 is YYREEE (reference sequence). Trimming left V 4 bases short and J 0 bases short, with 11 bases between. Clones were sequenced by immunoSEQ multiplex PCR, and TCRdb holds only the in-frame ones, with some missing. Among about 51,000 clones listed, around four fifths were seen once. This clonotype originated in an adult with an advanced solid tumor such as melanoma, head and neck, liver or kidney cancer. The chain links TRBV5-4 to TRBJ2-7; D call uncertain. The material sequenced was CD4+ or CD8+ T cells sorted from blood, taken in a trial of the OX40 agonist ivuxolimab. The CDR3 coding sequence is TGTGCCAGCAGCGTATACTCGGGCTCCTACGAGCAGTACTTC. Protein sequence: CASSVYSGSYEQYF.